This T cell receptor (beta chain) originates from a study of radiotherapy plus CTLA-4 blockade in lung cancer (dated by TCRdb to the late 2010s). In the study overall: Among enrolled patients, approximately 19% had an objective response and around 33% reached disease control. Beyond this particular receptor, the publication reports: Increased serum interferon-beta after radiation, together with early dynamic changes in blood T cell clones, were reported to be the strongest predictors of response. TCR clones derived from tumors expanded in peripheral blood after treatment with radiotherapy and ipilimumab.

The study tested focal radiation therapy combined with CTLA-4 blockade (ipilimumab) in patients with chemo-refractory metastatic non-small-cell lung cancer. Library method: the immunoSEQ multiplex PCR assay. In TCRdb, the immuneACCESS table is reduced to in-frame sequences with V and J assigned. These tables do not hold every clone; where another copy was compared, an unresolved V gene accounts for under half, and the others remain unexplained. For this sample the table gives tens of thousands of clones, of which 80% to 90% were detected only once. The ten most abundant clones make up around 5.1% of the sample. V is trimmed back by 4 bases and J by 5 bases, and the junction contains 12 bases that no gene match accounts for. CDR1 and CDR2, per the germline V gene, are SGDLS and YYNGEE. The CDR3 contains 15 residues, cysteine and phenylalanine counted. Just CDR3 DNA is preserved here, 45 bases in frame from base 1.

In the case of this clone: Its target antigen remains unknown. The input lacks base qualities; no much larger clone sits a single base away.

This chain joins TRBV9 to TRBJ2-7, with 7 middle bases fitting TRBD2. This specimen was peripheral blood, taken from a patient treated with radiotherapy plus ipilimumab. The source of this sequence is a human donor with non-small cell lung cancer whose response to radiotherapy plus ipilimumab could not be evaluated. The CDR3 protein is CASSPRGNSGNEQYF. The nucleotide sequence reads as follows: TGTGCCAGCAGCCCCCGAGGTAACAGCGGGAACGAGCAGTACTTC.